The TCR beta chain under discussion was sequenced for a study of CD8+ T cells in alopecia areata. After isolation, RNA underwent reverse transcription to generate cDNA as the sequencing template. TCRdb keeps only in-frame clones here, not all; method: immunoSEQ multiplex PCR. The sample has approximately 150,000 clones; approximately 60% are singletons. T lymphocytes (CD4+ and CD8+) were sorted from PBMCs. The CDR3 is made up of 13 amino acids. The germline CDR1 and CDR2 sequences are SEHNR and FQNEAQ (reference sequence). The V segment lost 4 bases and the J segment 6 bases; nucleotides outside the gene matches: 6. Note on this clone: Antigen specificity is unknown.

General study findings and limits: Affected lesional scalp, above all in alopecia totalis/universalis, was more clonal than normal scalp. Against the mouse data, patients shared TCRs less clearly, possibly for HLA reasons. Scalp sample sequencing also detects resident alphabeta T cells of normal skin.

This receptor was taken from a human donor in good health. The genes are TRBV7-9 and TRBJ2-7, with 7 nucleotides matching TRBD1. Input material: CD4+ T cells sorted from blood. CDR3 nucleotides: TGTGCCAGCAGCTCGGACAGGACCTTCGAGCAGTACTTC. Protein product: CASSSDRTFEQYF. The full variable domain, its missing parts supplied by reference TRBV7-9 and TRBJ2-7, is DTGVSQNPRHKITKRGQNVTFRCDPISEHNRLYWYRQTLGQGPEFLTYFQNEAQLEKSRLLSDRFSAERPKGSFSTLEIQRTEQGDSAMYLCASSSDRTFEQYFGPGTRLTVT.